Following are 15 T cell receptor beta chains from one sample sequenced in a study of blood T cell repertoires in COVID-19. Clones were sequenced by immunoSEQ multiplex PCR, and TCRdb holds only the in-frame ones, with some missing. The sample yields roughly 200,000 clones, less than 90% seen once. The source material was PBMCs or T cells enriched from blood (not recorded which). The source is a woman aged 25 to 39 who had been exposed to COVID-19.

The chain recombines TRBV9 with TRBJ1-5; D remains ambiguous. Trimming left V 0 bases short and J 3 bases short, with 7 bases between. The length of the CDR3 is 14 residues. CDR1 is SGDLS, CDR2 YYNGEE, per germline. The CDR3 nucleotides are TGTGCCAGCAGCGTAGGGGCAGACAATCAGCCCCAGCATTTT. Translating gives CASSVGADNQPQHF.

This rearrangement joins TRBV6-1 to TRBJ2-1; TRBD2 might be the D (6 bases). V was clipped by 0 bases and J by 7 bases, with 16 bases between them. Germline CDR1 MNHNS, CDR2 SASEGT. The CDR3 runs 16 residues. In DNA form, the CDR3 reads TGTGCCAGCAGTGAAGCAAGGTACGGGGGTAAGAATGAGCAGTTCTTC. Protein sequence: CASSEARYGGKNEQFF.

Here the CDR3 DNA reads TGCGCCAGGGGGGCCCCTTGGCAAGGGAGTGGGAAATCCTACGAGCAGTACTTC. This gives the protein CARGAPWQGSGKSYEQYF. The V gene is TRBV5-1, the J gene TRBJ2-7; D might be TRBD1 (6 bases). In germline, CDR1 is SGHRS, CDR2 YFSETQ. The germline V and J ends were trimmed by 8 bases and 1 base, with 28 bases remaining between them. The CDR3 has 18 residues.

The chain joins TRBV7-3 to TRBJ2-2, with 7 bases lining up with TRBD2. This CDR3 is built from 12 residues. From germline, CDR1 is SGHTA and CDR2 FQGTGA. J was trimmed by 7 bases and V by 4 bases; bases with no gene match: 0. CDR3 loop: CASSWTSGELFF. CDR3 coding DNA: TGTGCCAGCAGCTGGACTAGCGGGGAGCTGTTTTTT.

CDR3 residues: CSASLRGSYNEQFF. In DNA form, the CDR3 reads TGCAGTGCTAGTCTCAGGGGGTCCTACAATGAGCAGTTCTTC. The V and J genes are TRBV20-1 and TRBJ2-1; 7 bases are a match to TRBD1. This CDR3 is 14 amino acids long. The V gene end was trimmed by 3 bases and the J gene end by 1 base; junction bases not matched to a gene: 3. Germline CDR1 DFQATT, CDR2 SNEGSKA (reference sequence).

For the CDR3, the DNA is TGTGCCAGCAGCCTGGACAGGGTAAAAGGCTACACCTTC. It yields the protein CASSLDRVKGYTF. The gene calls are TRBV5-6 and TRBJ1-2; TRBD1 agrees at 8 bases. CDR1 SGHDT and CDR2 YYEEEE come from the germline V gene. The V and J ends lost 4 bases and 8 bases, in that order; junction bases with no gene match: 7. The CDR3 extends over 13 amino acids.

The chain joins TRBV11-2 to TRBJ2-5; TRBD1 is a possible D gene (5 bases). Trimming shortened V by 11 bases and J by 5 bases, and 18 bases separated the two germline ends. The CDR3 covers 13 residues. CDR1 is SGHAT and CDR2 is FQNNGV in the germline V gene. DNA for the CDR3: TGTGCCGGGGCTTTGGGGCCTGTGGAGACCCAGTACTTC. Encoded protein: CAGALGPVETQYF.

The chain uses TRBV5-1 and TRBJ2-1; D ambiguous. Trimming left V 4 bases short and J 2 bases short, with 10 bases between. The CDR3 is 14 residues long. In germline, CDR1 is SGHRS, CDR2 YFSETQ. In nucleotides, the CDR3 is TGCGCCAGCAGCCCCCTAGAGGCCTACAATGAGCAGTTCTTC. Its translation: CASSPLEAYNEQFF.

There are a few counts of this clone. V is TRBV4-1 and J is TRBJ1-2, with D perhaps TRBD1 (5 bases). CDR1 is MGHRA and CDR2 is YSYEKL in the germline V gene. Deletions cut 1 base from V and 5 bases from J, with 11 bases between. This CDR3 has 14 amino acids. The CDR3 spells CASSQGGGDYGYTF. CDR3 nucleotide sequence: TGCGCCAGCAGCCAAGGGGGGGGAGATTATGGCTACACCTTC.

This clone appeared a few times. In nucleotides, the CDR3 is TGTGCCAGCAGTTACCTGCCGGGAAACACTGAAGCTTTCTTT. Its protein product is CASSYLPGNTEAFF. The chain combines TRBV6-2 or TRBV6-3 with TRBJ1-1; no definite D call. V dropped 2 bases and J dropped 2 bases, with 9 bases sitting between them. Per germline, CDR1 MNHEY and CDR2 SVGEGT. The CDR3 length is 14 residues.

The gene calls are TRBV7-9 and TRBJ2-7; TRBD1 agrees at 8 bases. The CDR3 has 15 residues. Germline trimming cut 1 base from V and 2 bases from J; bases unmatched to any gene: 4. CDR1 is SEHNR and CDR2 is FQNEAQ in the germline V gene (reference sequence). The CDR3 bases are TGTGCCAGCAGCTTAGAGGGACAGGCCACCTACGAGCAGTACTTC. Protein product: CASSLEGQATYEQYF.

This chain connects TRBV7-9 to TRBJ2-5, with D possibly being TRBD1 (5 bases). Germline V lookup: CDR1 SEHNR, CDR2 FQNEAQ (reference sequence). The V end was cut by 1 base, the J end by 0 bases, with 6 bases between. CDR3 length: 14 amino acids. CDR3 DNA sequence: TGTGCCAGCAGCTTAGTGACAGACCAAGAGACCCAGTACTTC. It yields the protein CASSLVTDQETQYF.

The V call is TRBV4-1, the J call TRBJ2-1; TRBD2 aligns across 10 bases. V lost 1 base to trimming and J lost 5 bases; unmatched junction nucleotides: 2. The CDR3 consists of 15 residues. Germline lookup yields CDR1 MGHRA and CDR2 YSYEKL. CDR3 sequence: CASSQVAGGNNEQFF. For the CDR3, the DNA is TGCGCCAGCAGCCAAGTAGCGGGGGGAAACAATGAGCAGTTCTTC.

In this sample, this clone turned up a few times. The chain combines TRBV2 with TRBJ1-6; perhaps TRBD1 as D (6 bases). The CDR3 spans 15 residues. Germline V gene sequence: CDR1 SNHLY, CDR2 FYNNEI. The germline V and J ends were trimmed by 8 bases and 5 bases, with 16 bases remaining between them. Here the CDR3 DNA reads TGTGCCAGCCGTCTCTCGGCAGGGGATAATTCACCCCTCCACTTT. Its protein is CASRLSAGDNSPLHF.

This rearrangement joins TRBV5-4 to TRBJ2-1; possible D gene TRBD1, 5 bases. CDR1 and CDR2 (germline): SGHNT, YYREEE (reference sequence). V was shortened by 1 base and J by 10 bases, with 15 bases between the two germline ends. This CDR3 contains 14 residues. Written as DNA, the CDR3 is TGTGCCAGCAGCTTGAAAGCAGGGCCCAAAGAGCAGTTCTTC. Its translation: CASSLKAGPKEQFF.